This T cell receptor beta chain was obtained from a study of cytomegalovirus exposure and HLA in healthy donors. PCR used 60 Vbeta primers and 13 Jbeta primers. Using immunoSEQ multiplex PCR, the repertoire was profiled, and TCRdb retains in-frame clones only, with some absent. The sample comprises about 150,000 clones, about 80% of which are singletons, and around 13% rests with the top ten. The V gene's germline CDR1 is MNHEY and CDR2 SVGAGI. This CDR3 has 15 residues. V gave up 5 bases and J gave up 5 bases, with 18 bases separating them. This receptor was obtained from a man younger than 45 in good health and CMV-seropositive. Sequencing used PBMCs. This chain uses TRBV6-5 with TRBJ1-1, with D perhaps TRBD1 (6 bases). The CDR3 DNA follows: TGTGCCAGCAGTGCCCACAGGGAGGGATTGACTGAAGCTTTCTTT. The encoded protein is CASSAHREGLTEAFF.